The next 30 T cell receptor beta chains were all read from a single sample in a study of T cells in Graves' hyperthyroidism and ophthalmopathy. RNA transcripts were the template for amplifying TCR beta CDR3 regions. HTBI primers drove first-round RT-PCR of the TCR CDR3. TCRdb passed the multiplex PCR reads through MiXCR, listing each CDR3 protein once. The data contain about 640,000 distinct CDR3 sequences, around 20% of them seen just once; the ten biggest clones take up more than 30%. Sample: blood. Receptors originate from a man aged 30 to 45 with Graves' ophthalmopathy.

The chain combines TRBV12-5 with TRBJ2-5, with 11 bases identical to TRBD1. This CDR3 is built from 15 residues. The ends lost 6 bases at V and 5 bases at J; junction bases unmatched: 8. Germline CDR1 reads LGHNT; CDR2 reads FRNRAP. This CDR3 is CASGQGQGALETQYF. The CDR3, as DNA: TGTGCTAGTGGCCAAGGACAGGGGGCTTTGGAGACCCAGTACTTC. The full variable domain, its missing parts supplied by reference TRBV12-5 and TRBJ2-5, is DARVTQTPRHKVTEMGQEVTMRCQPILGHNTVFWYRQTMMQGLELLAYFRNRAPLDDSGMPKDRFSAEMPDATLATLKIQPSEPRDSAVYFCASGQGQGALETQYFGPGTRLLVL.

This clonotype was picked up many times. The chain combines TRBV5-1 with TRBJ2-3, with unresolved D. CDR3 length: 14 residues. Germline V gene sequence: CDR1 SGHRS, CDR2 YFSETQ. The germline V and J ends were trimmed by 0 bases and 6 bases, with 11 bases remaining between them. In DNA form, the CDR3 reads TGCGCCAGCAGCTTGGAGGCTCCGGTGGATACGCAGTATTTT. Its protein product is CASSLEAPVDTQYF.

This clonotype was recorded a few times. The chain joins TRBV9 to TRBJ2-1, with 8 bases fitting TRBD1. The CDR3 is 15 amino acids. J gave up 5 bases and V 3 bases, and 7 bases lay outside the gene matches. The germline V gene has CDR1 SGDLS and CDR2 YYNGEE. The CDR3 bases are TGTGCCAGCAGCGCCGGACAGGGAGCGGACAATGAGCAGTTCTTC. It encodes CASSAGQGADNEQFF.

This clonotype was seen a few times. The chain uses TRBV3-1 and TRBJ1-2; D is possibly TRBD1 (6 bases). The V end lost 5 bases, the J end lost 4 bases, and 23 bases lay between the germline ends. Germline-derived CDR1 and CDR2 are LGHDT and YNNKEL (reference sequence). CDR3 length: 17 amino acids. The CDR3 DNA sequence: TGTGCCAGCAGCGGTCGGGACAAATTGAAAGGGATCTATGGCTACACCTTC. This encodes CASSGRDKLKGIYGYTF. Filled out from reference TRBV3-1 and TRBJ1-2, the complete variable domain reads DTAVSQTPKYLVTQMGNDKSIKCEQNLGHDTMYWYKQDSKKFLKIMFSYNNKELIINETVPNRFSPKSPDKAHLNLHINSLELGDSAVYFCASSGRDKLKGIYGYTFGSGTRLTVV.

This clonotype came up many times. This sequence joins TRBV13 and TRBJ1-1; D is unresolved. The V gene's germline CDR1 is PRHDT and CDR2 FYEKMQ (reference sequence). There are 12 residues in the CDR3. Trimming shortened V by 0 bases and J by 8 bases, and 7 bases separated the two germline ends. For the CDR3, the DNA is TGTGCCAGCAGCTTAGGGGTCCTAGAAGCTTTCTTT. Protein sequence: CASSLGVLEAFF.

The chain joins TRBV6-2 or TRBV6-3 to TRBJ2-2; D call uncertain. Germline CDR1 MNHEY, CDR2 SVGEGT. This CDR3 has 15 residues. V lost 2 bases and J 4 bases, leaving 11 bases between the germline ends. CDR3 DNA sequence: TGTGCCAGCAGTTACCCCTCCAGTGGCACCGGGGAGCTGTTTTTT. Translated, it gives CASSYPSSGTGELFF.

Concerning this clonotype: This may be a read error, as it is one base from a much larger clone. CDR3 amino acids: CAISLNPAGRTDTQYF. The CDR3 DNA is TGTGCCATCAGCTTAAACCCGGCGGGACGGACAGATACGCAGTATTTT. The rearrangement uses TRBV7-2 and TRBJ2-3, with a possible D match to TRBD2 (6 bases). This CDR3 region has 16 residues. CDR1 SGHTA and CDR2 FQGNSA come from the germline V gene. Full variable domain (remainder filled in from reference TRBV7-2 and TRBJ2-3): GAGVSQSPSNKVTEKGKDVELRCDPISGHTALYWYRQSLGQGLEFLIYFQGNSAPDKSGLPSDRFSAERTGGSVSTLTIQRTQQEDSAVYLCAISLNPAGRTDTQYFGPGTRLTVL.

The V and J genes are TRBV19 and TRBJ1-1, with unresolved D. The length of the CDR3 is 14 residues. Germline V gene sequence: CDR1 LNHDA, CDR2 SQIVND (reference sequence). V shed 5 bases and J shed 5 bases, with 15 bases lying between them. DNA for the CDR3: TGTGCCAGTAGTTCCCTACAAATCGGGACTGAAGCTTTCTTT. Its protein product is CASSSLQIGTEAFF. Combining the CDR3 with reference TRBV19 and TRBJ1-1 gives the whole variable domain DGGITQSPKYLFRKEGQNVTLSCEQNLNHDAMYWYRQDPGQGLRLIYYSQIVNDFQKGDIAEGYSVSREKKESFPLTVTSAQKNPTAFYLCASSSLQIGTEAFFGQGTRLTVV.

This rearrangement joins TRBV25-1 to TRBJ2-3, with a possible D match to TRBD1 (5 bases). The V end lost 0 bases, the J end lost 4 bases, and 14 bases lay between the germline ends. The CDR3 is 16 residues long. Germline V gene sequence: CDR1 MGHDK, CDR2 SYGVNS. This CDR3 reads CASSEYYGAKSDTQYF. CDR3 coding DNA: TGTGCCAGCAGTGAATATTATGGGGCGAAATCAGATACGCAGTATTTT.

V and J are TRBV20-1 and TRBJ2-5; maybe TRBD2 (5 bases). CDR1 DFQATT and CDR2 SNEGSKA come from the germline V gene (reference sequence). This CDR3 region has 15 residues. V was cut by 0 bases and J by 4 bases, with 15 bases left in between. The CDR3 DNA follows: TGCAGTGCTAGAGATCGTGGGAGAGGCAGAGAGACCCAGTACTTC. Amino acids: CSARDRGRGRETQYF.

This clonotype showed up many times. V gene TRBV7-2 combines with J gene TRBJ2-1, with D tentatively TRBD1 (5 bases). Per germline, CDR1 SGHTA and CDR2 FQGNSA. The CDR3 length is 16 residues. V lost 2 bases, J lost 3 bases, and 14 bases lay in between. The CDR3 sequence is CASSLSLTDIYNEQFF. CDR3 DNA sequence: TGTGCCAGCAGCTTAAGTCTGACAGATATCTACAATGAGCAGTTCTTC.

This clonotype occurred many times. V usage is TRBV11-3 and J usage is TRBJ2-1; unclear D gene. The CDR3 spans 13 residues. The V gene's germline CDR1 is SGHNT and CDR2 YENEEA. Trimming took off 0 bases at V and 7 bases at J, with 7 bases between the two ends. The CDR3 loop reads CASSLDARNEQFF. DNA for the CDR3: TGTGCCAGCAGCTTAGATGCACGGAATGAGCAGTTCTTC.

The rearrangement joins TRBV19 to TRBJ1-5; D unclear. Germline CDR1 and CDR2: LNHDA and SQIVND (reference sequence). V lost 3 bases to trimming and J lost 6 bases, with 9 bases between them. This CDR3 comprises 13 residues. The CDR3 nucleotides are TGTGCCAGTAGTATTTCGGGCAGTCAGCCCCAGCATTTT. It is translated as CASSISGSQPQHF.

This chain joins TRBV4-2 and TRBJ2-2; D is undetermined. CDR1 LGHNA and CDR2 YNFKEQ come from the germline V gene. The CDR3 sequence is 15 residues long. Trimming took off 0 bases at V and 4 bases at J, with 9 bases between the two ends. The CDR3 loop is CASSQDAAITGELFF. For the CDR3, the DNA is TGTGCCAGCAGCCAAGACGCCGCGATCACCGGGGAGCTGTTTTTT.

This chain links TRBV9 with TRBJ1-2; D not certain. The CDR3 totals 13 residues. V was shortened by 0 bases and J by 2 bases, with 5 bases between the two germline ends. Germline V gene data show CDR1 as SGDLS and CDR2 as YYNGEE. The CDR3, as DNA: TGTGCCAGCAGCGTAGCCAGAAACTATGGCTACACCTTC. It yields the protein CASSVARNYGYTF. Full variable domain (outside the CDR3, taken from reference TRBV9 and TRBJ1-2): DSGVTQTPKHLITATGQRVTLRCSPRSGDLSVYWYQQSLDQGLQFLIQYYNGEERAKGNILERFSAQQFPDLHSELNLSSLELGDSALYFCASSVARNYGYTFGSGTRLTVV.

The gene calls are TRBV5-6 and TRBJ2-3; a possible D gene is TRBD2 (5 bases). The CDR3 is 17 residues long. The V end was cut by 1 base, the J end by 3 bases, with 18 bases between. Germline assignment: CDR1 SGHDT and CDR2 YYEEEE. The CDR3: CASSLPAEGKGTDTQYF. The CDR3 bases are TGTGCCAGCAGCTTGCCGGCCGAGGGTAAGGGTACAGATACGCAGTATTTT.

CDR3 sequence: CASSSGPPQSYEQYF. As DNA, the CDR3 is TGCGCCAGCAGCTCTGGCCCCCCGCAATCCTACGAGCAGTACTTC. This chain uses TRBV5-1 with TRBJ2-7; D is uncertain. Germline V CDR1 and CDR2: SGHRS, YFSETQ. The CDR3 length is 15 residues. V was pared by 3 bases and J by 1 base, with 14 bases between.

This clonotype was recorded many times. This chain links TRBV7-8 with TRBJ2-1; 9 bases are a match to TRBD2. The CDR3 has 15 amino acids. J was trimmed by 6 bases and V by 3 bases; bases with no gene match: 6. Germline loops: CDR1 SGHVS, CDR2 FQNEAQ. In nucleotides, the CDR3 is TGTGCCAGCAGCTTCGGGACTAGCCCGACCAATGAGCAGTTCTTC. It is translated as CASSFGTSPTNEQFF.

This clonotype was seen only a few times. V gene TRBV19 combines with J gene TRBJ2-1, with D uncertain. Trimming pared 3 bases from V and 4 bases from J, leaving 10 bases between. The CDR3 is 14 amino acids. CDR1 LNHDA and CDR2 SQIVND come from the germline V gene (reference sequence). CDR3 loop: CASSIEEQYNEQFF. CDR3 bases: TGTGCCAGTAGTATTGAGGAACAGTACAATGAGCAGTTCTTC.

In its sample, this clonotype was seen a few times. The CDR3 reads CASSLGSGEKLFF. The CDR3 DNA follows: TGCGCCAGCAGCTTGGGCTCTGGGGAAAAACTGTTTTTT. V usage is TRBV5-1 and J usage is TRBJ1-4, with no clear D. Trimming removed 0 bases from V and 8 bases from J, with 8 bases in between. CDR3 size: 13 residues. Germline CDR1 is SGHRS and CDR2 is YFSETQ.

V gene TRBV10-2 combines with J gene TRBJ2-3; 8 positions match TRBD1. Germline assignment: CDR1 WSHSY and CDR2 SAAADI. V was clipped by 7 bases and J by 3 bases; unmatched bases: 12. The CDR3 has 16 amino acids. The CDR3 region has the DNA TGCGCCAGCACCCCCTGGACAGGGAAGAGGACAGATACGCAGTATTTT. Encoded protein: CASTPWTGKRTDTQYF.

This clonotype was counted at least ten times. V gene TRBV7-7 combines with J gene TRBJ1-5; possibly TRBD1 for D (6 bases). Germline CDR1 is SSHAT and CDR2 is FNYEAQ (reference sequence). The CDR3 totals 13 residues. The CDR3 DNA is TGTGCTAGCCCTACAGGGATGGGTCAGCCCCAGCATTTT. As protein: CASPTGMGQPQHF.

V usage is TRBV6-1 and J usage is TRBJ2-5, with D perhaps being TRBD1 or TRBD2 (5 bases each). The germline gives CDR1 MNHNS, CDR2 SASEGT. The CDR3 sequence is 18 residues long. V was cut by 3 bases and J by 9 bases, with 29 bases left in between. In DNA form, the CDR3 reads TGTGCCAGCAGTGAGGAGGTGGCAGTTGGGGACCAAGAGATGGCCCAGTACTTC. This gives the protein CASSEEVAVGDQEMAQYF.

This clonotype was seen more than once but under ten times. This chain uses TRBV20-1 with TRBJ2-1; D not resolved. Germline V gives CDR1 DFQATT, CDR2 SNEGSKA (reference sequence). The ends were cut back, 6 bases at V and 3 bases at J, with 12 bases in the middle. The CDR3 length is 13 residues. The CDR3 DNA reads TGCAGTGCCGGAGCCGAAGTCTACAATGAGCAGTTCTTC. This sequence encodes CSAGAEVYNEQFF.

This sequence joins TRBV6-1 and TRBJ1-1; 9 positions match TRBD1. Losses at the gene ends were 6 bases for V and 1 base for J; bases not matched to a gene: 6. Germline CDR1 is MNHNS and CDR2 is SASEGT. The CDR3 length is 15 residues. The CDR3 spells CASSPDRGQNTEAFF. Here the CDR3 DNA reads TGTGCCAGCAGCCCGGACAGGGGCCAGAACACTGAAGCTTTCTTT.

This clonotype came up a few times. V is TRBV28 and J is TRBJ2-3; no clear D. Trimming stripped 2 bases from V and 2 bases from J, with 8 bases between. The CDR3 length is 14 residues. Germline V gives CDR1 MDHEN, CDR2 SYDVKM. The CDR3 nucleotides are TGTGCCAGCAGTTTACTAGGATTCACAGATACGCAGTATTTT. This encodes CASSLLGFTDTQYF.

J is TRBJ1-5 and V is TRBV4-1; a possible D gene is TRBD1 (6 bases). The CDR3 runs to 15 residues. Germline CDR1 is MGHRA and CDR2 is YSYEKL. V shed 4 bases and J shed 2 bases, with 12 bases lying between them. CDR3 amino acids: CASSRDRTGNQPQHF. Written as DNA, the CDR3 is TGCGCCAGCAGCCGTGACCGGACAGGCAATCAGCCCCAGCATTTT.

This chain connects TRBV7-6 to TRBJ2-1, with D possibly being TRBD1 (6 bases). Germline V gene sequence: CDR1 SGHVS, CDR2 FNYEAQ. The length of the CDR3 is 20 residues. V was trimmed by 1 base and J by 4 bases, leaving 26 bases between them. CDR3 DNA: TGTGCCAGCAGCTTAGTAGTCCCCCTCAGGGGCGAGGGTTTATACAATGAGCAGTTCTTC. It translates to CASSLVVPLRGEGLYNEQFF.

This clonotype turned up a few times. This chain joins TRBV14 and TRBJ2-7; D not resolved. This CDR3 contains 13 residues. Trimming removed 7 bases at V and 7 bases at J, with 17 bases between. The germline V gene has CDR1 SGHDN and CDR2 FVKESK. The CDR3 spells CASNLTTTKEQYF. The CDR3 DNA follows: TGTGCCAGCAACCTGACGACCACGAAGGAGCAGTACTTC. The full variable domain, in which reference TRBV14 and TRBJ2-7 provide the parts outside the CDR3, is EAGVTQFPSHSVIEKGQTVTLRCDPISGHDNLYWYRRVMGKEIKFLLHFVKESKQDESGMPNNRFLAERTGGTYSTLKVQPAELEDSGVYFCASNLTTTKEQYFGPGTRLTVT.

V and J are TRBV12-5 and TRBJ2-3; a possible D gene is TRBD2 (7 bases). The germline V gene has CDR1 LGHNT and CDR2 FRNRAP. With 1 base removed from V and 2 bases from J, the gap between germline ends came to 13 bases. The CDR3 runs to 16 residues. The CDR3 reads CASGLERGGFTDTQYF. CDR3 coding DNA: TGTGCTAGTGGTTTGGAGAGGGGGGGCTTCACAGATACGCAGTATTTT.